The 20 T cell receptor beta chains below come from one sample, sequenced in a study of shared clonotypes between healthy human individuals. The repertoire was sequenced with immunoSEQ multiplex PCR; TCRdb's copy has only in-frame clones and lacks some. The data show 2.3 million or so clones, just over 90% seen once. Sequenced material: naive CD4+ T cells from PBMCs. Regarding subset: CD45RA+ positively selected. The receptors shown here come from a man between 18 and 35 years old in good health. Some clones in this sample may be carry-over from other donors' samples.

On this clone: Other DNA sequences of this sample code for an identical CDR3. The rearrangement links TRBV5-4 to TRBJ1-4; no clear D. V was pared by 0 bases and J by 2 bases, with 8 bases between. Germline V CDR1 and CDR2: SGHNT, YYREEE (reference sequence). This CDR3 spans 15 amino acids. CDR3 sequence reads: CASSLGGATNEKLFF. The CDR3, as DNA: TGTGCCAGCAGCTTGGGAGGCGCCACTAATGAAAAACTGTTTTTT.

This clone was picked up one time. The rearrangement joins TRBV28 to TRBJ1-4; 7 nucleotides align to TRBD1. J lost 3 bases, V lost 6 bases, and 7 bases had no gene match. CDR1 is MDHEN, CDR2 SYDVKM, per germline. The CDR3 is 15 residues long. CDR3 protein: CASRSYGTANEKLFF. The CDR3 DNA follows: TGTGCCAGCAGATCTTACGGGACAGCTAATGAAAAACTGTTTTTT.

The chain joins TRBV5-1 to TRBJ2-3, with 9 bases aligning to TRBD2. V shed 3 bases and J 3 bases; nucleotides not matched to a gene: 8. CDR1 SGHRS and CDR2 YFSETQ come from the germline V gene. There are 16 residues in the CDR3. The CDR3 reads CASSSLAGEGTDTQYF. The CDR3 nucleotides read TGCGCCAGCAGCTCCTTAGCGGGAGAGGGGACAGATACGCAGTATTTT.

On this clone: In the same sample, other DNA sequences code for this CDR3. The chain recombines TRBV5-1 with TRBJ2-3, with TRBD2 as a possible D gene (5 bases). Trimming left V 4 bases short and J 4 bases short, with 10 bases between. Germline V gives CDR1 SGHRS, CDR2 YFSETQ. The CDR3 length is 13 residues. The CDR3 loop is CASSLDGADTQYF. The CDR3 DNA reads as TGCGCCAGCAGCCTGGACGGGGCAGATACGCAGTATTTT.

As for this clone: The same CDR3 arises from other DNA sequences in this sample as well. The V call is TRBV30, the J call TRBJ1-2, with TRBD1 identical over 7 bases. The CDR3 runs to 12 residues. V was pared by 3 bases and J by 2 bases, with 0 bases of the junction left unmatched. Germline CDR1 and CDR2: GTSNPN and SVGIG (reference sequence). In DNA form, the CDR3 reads TGTGCCTGGAGCAGGGGGAACTATGGCTACACCTTC. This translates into CAWSRGNYGYTF.

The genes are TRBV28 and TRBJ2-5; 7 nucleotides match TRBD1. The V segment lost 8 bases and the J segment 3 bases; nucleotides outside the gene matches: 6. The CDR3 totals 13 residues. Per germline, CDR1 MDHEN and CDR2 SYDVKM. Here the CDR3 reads CASSTGKKETQYF. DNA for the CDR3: TGTGCCAGCTCGACAGGGAAAAAAGAGACCCAGTACTTC.

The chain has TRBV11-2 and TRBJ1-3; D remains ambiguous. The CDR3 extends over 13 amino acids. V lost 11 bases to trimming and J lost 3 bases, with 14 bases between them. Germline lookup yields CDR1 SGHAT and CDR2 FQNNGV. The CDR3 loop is CAAGQSSGNTIYF. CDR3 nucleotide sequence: TGTGCCGCCGGTCAGTCAAGTGGAAACACCATATATTTT.

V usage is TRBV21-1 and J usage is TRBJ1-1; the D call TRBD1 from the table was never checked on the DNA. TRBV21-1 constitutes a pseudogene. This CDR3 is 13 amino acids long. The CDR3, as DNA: TGTGCCAGTAACAGGACAATGAACACTGAAGCTTTCTTT. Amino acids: CASNRTMNTEAFF.

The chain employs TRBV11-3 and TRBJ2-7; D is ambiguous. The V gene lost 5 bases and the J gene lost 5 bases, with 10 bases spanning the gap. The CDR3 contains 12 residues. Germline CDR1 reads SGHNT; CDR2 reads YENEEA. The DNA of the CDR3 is TGTGCCAGCAGCCCCCGGATCAACGAGCAGTACTTC. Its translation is CASSPRINEQYF. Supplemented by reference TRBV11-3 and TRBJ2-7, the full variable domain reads EAGVVQSPRYKIIEKKQPVAFWCNPISGHNTLYWYLQNLGQGPELLIRYENEEAVDDSQLPKDRFSAERLKGVDSTLKIQPAELGDSAVYLCASSPRINEQYFGPGTRLTVT.

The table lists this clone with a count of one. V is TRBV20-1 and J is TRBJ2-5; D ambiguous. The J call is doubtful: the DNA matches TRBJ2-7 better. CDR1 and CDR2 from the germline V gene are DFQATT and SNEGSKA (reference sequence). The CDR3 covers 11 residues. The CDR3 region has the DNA TGCAGTGCTAGAGTTGGCTACGAGCAGTACTTC. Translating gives CSARVGYEQYF.

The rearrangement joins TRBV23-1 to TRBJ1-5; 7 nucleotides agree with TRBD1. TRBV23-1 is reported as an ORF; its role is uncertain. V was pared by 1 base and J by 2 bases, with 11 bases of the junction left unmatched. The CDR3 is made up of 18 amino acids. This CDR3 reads CASSQFITTGACNQPQHF. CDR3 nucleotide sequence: TGCGCCAGCAGTCAATTTATCACAACAGGGGCCTGCAATCAGCCCCAGCATTTT.

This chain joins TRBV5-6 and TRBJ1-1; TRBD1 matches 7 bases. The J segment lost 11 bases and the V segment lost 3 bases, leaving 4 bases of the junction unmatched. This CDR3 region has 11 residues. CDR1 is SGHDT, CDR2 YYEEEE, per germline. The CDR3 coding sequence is TGTGCCAGCAGCTCTACAGGGGCGGCTTTCTTT. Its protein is CASSSTGAAFF.

Here the CDR3 reads CASSPRLREGGEQYF. The CDR3 DNA reads as TGTGCCAGCAGCCCCCGATTGCGGGAGGGAGGTGAGCAGTACTTC. This sequence joins TRBV9 and TRBJ2-7; 9 bases fit TRBD2. From germline, CDR1 is SGDLS and CDR2 YYNGEE. The CDR3 loop spans 15 amino acids. J gave up 7 bases and V 4 bases, and 12 bases lay outside the gene matches.

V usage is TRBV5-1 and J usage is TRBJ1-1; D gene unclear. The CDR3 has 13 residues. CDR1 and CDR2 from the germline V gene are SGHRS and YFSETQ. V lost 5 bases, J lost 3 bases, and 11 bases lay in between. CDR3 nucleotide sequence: TGCGCCAGCAGTAGGGCGTGGGACACTGAAGCTTTCTTT. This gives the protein CASSRAWDTEAFF.

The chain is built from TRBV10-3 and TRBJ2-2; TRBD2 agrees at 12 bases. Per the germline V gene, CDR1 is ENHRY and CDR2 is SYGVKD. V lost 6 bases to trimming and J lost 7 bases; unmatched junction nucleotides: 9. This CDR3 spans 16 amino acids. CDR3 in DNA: TGTGCCATCAGCGAACGACTAGCGGGAGTTGGCGGGGAGCTGTTTTTT. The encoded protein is CAISERLAGVGGELFF.

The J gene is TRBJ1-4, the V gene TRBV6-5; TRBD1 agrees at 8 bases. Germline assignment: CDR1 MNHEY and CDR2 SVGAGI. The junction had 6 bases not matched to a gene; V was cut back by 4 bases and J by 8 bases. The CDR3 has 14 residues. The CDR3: CASSSSRGREKLFF. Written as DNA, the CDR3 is TGTGCCAGCAGTTCATCCAGGGGGCGAGAAAAACTGTTTTTT.

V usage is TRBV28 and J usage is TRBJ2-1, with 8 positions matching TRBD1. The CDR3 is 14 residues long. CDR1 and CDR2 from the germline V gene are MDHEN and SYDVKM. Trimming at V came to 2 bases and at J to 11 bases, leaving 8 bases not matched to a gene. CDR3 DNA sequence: TGTGCCAGCAGTTTACGCCAAGGACAGGGTCAGCAGTTCTTC. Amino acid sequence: CASSLRQGQGQQFF.

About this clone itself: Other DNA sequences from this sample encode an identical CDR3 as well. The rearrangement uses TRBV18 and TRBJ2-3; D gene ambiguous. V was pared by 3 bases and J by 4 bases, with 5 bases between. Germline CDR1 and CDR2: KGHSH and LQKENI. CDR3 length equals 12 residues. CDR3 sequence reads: CASSPRADTQYF. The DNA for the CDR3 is TGTGCCAGCTCACCCCGGGCAGATACGCAGTATTTT.

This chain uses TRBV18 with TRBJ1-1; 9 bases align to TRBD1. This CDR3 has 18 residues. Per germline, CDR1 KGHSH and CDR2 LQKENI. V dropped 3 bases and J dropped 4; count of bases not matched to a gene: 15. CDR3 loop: CASSPQGALTGGFTEAFF. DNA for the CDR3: TGTGCCAGCTCACCCCAAGGTGCCCTAACAGGGGGCTTCACTGAAGCTTTCTTT.

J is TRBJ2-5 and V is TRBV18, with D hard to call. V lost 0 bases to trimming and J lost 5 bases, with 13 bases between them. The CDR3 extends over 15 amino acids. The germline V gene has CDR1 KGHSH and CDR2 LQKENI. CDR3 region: CASSPPISAVETQYF. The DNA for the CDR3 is TGTGCCAGCTCACCACCAATATCTGCTGTGGAGACCCAGTACTTC.